The 2 T cell receptor beta chains listed next were all sequenced from one sample in a study of T cell clonality in common variable immunodeficiency. This table comes from immunoSEQ multiplex PCR, and its TCRdb copy is limited to in-frame clones, with some not included. This record lists tens of thousands of clones, none seen once only, and the top ten clones contain about 1.5%. Material: peripheral blood mononuclear cells. These receptors came from a person aged 18 to 70 in good health.

This clone was seen many times. The sequence runs out 3 residues before the end of the CDR3; the remainder is reconstructed from the germline J gene. This chain uses TRBV6-1 with TRBJ2-7, with D perhaps TRBD1 (5 bases). CDR1 and CDR2 (germline): MNHNS, SASEGT. The CDR3 runs to 12 residues. V lost 3 bases and J lost 4, with 7 bases in between. This chain's CDR3 is CASSDQGYEQYF. The covered CDR3 bases are TGTGCCAGCAGTGACCAGGGTTACGAG.

This clone was detected many times. The CDR3 end lies 3 residues beyond the end of the read and is filled in from the germline J gene. This sequence joins TRBV5-5 and TRBJ2-7; TRBD2 aligns across 7 bases. J was trimmed by 2 bases and V by 2 bases; bases with no gene match: 7. Germline CDR1 and CDR2: SGHKS and YYEKEE (reference sequence). The CDR3 is 15 amino acids. CDR3 sequence: CASSLVAGVTYEQYF. The covered CDR3 bases are TGTGCCAGCAGCTTAGTGGCGGGAGTTACCTACGAG. Full variable domain (outside the CDR3, taken from reference TRBV5-5 and TRBJ2-7): DAGVTQSPTHLIKTRGQQVTLRCSPISGHKSVSWYQQVLGQGPQFIFQYYEKEERGRGNFPDRFSARQFPNYSSELNVNALLLGDSALYLCASSLVAGVTYEQYFGPGTRLTVT.